These T cell receptor beta chains were read from a single sample in a study of blood T cell repertoires in COVID-19. TCRdb's copy holds only in-frame clones and misses some; the assay was immunoSEQ multiplex PCR. The repertoire consists of 65,000 to 90,000 clones, with roughly 84% occurring once and the leading ten covering 2.5%. Sequences were obtained from peripheral blood. Receptors originate from a man older than 75 with active or convalescent COVID-19. CDR3s include the opening cysteine and the closing phenylalanine or tryptophan. Each record gives: J gene, D gene, V gene, clone size, CDR3 protein, CDR3 DNA. A D gene is named only where the DNA matches it firmly. The size entry is marked missing in some rows and otherwise reads once, few, many or a size class.

>TRBJ2-2|-|TRBV5-4|-
CASSSQGPNTGELFF
TGTGCCAGCAGCTCACAGGGACCGAACACCGGGGAGCTGTTTTTT
>TRBJ2-2|TRBD1|TRBV18|-
CASSPQGAQAGELFF
TGTGCCAGCTCACCACAGGGGGCGCAGGCCGGGGAGCTGTTTTTT
>TRBJ2-6|-|TRBV11-2|-
CASSLPGSGANVLTF
TGTGCCAGCAGCTTACCGGGTTCTGGGGCCAACGTCCTGACTTTC
>TRBJ2-7|-|TRBV30|-
CAWSTRWRGPYEQYF
TGTGCCTGGAGTACGCGGTGGAGGGGGCCCTACGAGCAGTACTTC
>TRBJ1-4|-|TRBV28|few
CASASNGEKLFF
TGTGCCAGCGCTAGTAATGGTGAAAAACTGTTTTTT
>TRBJ2-5|-|TRBV18|-
CASSPPLRKETQYF
TGTGCCAGCTCACCACCCTTGCGGAAAGAGACCCAGTACTTC
>TRBJ2-3|TRBD2|TRBV5-4|-
CASSFRLAADFTDTQYF
TGTGCCAGCAGCTTCCGACTAGCGGCTGATTTCACAGATACGCAGTATTTT
>TRBJ2-3|TRBD2|TRBV30|-
CAWGVSGRLTDTQYF
TGTGCCTGGGGGGTAAGCGGGAGACTCACAGATACGCAGTATTTT
>TRBJ2-3|TRBD2|TRBV18|-
CASSPSGTFPADTQYF
TGTGCCAGCTCACCGAGCGGGACCTTTCCCGCAGATACGCAGTATTTT
>TRBJ2-1|-|TRBV28|-
CASSSIYRTYNEQFF
TGTGCCAGCAGTTCCATCTACCGTACCTACAATGAGCAGTTCTTC
>TRBJ2-6|-|TRBV7-9|-
CASSNGLSGANVLTF
TGTGCCAGCAGTAACGGTCTGTCTGGGGCCAACGTCCTGACTTTC
>TRBJ1-5|-|TRBV7-2|-
CASSLGAGFSNQPQHF
TGTGCCAGCAGCTTAGGGGCAGGATTTAGCAATCAGCCCCAGCATTTT
>TRBJ2-7|-|TRBV30|-
CAWSLANEQYF
TGTGCCTGGAGCCTAGCGAACGAGCAGTACTTC
>TRBJ1-5|-|TRBV18|-
CASSPQGQPQHF
TGTGCCAGCTCACCCCAGGGTCAGCCCCAGCATTTT
>TRBJ1-6|-|TRBV6-5|-
CASSYSTSQFNSPLHF
TGTGCCAGCAGTTACTCGACTTCGCAGTTTAATTCACCCCTCCACTTT
>TRBJ2-6|-|TRBV5-1|-
CASSLEGGLNSGANVLTF
TGCGCCAGCAGCTTGGAGGGAGGCCTGAACTCTGGGGCCAACGTCCTGACTTTC
>TRBJ1-1|TRBD1|TRBV2|-
CASSGQGMNTEAFF
TGTGCCAGCAGTGGACAGGGAATGAACACTGAAGCTTTCTTT
>TRBJ2-5|-|TRBV5-4|-
CASSLGRSQYF
TGTGCCAGCAGCTTGGGTCGGAGCCAGTACTTC
>TRBJ2-3|TRBD2|TRBV19|-
CASSRRGGQDTQYF
TGTGCCAGTAGTAGGCGGGGGGGCCAAGATACGCAGTATTTT
>TRBJ1-1|-|TRBV11-3|-
CASSSQFPGTEAFF
TGTGCCAGCAGCTCCCAGTTTCCGGGCACTGAAGCTTTCTTT
>TRBJ2-3|-|TRBV4-3|-
CASSLISSGTDTQYF
TGCGCCAGCAGCCTTATTTCTAGCGGCACAGATACGCAGTATTTT
>TRBJ2-5|TRBD1|TRBV4-1|-
CASSPGQGGRRQETQYF
TGCGCCAGCAGCCCGGGACAGGGAGGTCGGCGCCAAGAGACCCAGTACTTC